Reported below is one T cell receptor (beta chain). The CDR3 is 17 amino acids. Germline values: CDR1 MGHRA, CDR2 YSYEKL. Trimming left V 1 base short and J 2 bases short, with 15 bases between. This specimen belongs to a study of blood T cell repertoires in COVID-19. As for the study in general: Samples representing acute and convalescent COVID-19 were sourced from the United States, Italy and Spain.

Donors in Cohort 3 counted as recovered after two negative PCRs, clearance, or symptom resolution. Under the authors' procedure: For nucleated cells, counts were estimated from reference gene primer amplification. Assay: immunoSEQ multiplex PCR; the TCRdb copy retains only in-frame clones and omits some. V and J calls and clone size follow that table, whereas D and trimming were derived from the DNA. The table has some 300,000 clones, around 86% seen once; the top ten hold about 1.7%. The TCR originated in a woman aged 40 to 49 who had recovered from COVID-19. The J gene is TRBJ1-3, the V gene TRBV4-1; possibly TRBD1 for D (6 bases). The sample taken for sequencing was PBMCs or T cells enriched from blood (not recorded which). CDR3 region: CASSQGQATNPGNTIYF. CDR3 DNA sequence: TGCGCCAGCAGCCAAGGACAGGCCACCAACCCTGGAAACACCATATATTTT.